This TCR beta chain originates from a study of identical twins (dated by TCRdb to about 2016). Concerning the study at large: To test whether fetal clonotypes persist, this study deep-sequenced TCR alpha and beta repertoires from monozygotic twins, from unrelated adults of various ages, and from cord blood. To rule out contamination, replicate twin experiments were performed at different times with different library preparation protocols.

The library was obtained by 5' RACE. The sample was run on an Illumina HiSeq 2000. A universal primer binding site was introduced by template switching, and a unique molecular identifier was present in the final cDNA, enabling accurate counting of TCR cDNA molecules. First-strand cDNA for TCR alpha and beta chains was synthesized from specific primers in the conserved constant-segment region. To control for contamination, every cDNA library was double barcoded, receiving both a SMART-Mk sample barcode and Illumina barcodes. TruSeq adapter sequences, together with Illumina sample barcodes, were added in two successive PCR steps. Sequencing of the TCR alpha and beta cDNA libraries was done on the Illumina HiSeq platform using custom primers. Per the authors' processing: MiGEC processed the raw reads to extract unique molecular identifiers, while MiXCR was used to determine the CDR3 positions. Recombination models were inferred per individual with the repgenHMM and IGoR tools using an EM algorithm. Shared clonotype analysis was performed with the tcR package in R, normalizing sharing by the product of cloneset sizes. To study raw recombination without the effects of thymic and clonal selection, out-of-frame nonproductive sequences were analyzed. In TCRdb, the public reads were trimmed at Q25 with fastp and aligned with MiXCR, with productive beta chains retained. Rows matching on CDR3 protein sequence are summarized as one entry with the most common DNA and genes. V and J calls and clone size were set by TCRdb, not the authors. For this sample there are 210,000 or so distinct CDR3 sequences; 7.5% appear just once. The top ten constitute just under 2% of the sample.

Trimming takes 2 bases off V and 3 bases off J; junction bases not matched to a gene: 3. Reading the germline V gene gives CDR1 MNHEY and CDR2 SVGAGI. From cysteine to phenylalanine, the CDR3 is 15 amino acids long. The DNA shown is the 45-base CDR3, in frame from base 1. All donors were healthy Caucasians. The twin cohort comprised three pairs of female monozygotic twins, all aged roughly 18 to 30 years. Miltenyi CD45RO+ enrichment and human naive T-cell isolation kits were used to isolate memory (CD45RO+) and naive T cells from PBMC. The study at large found these results: Abundant cord blood beta clonotypes had fewer insertions, young adult naive repertoires showed a similar but weaker trend, and memory repertoires showed no such trend. Because the same donors could not be followed over many years, the conclusions depended on cross-sectional statistical analysis. In monozygotic twins, out-of-frame TCR alpha sharing was systematically underestimated by recombination models, although the models agreed with sharing between unrelated individuals. The excess sharing between twins in beta out-of-frame sequences was weaker because fewer shared sequences reduced the signal-to-noise ratio. Invariant T cells such as MAIT and iNKT could partly confound zero-insertion analyses, though diverse VJ usage argued against this for most clonotypes. Compared with coincidental sharing between unrelated individuals, out-of-frame TCR alpha sequences shared between twins showed an excess of sequences with low generation probability.

The table lists this clonotype with many counts. Its cognate antigen has yet to be identified. Per-base quality was not reported, and no clone a single base away is much larger than it. A further study also used this sample, focusing on yellow fever vaccine responses in identical twins. As the second study states: The authors reported that the T cell response to vaccination in identical twins appeared partly convergent and partly personalized. In identical twins, the study followed T cell clones that responded to the vaccine with precision.

The specimen was memory (CD45RO+) T cells sorted from blood. Sample cell subset or site, as interpreted from the label and publication: CD45RO+ enriched T cells. The chain employs TRBV6-5 and TRBJ2-2, with TRBD2 identical over 7 junction bases. The receptor comes from a woman aged 18 to 35 in good health. The sequence in DNA is TGTGCCAGCAGTTACGGGGCGGGAGACACCGGGGAGCTGTTTTTT. Translated, this is CASSYGAGDTGELFF.